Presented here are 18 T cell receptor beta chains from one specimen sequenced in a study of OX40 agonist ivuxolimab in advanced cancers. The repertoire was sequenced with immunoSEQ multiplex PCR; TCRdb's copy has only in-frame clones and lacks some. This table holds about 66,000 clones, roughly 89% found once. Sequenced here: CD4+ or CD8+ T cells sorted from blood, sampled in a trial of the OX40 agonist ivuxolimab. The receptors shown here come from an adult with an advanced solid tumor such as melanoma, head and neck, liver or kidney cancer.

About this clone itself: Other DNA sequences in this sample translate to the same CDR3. The CDR3 loop reads CASSPQGSNQPQHF. CDR3 sequence (DNA): TGTGCCAGCAGCCCACAGGGTTCGAATCAGCCCCAGCATTTT. This chain uses TRBV7-2 with TRBJ1-5, with D tentatively TRBD1 (6 bases). Trimming removed 5 bases from V and 4 bases from J, with 12 bases in between. Germline V lookup: CDR1 SGHTA, CDR2 FQGNSA. CDR3 length equals 14 residues. Complete variable domain (other parts from reference TRBV7-2 and TRBJ1-5): GAGVSQSPSNKVTEKGKDVELRCDPISGHTALYWYRQSLGQGLEFLIYFQGNSAPDKSGLPSDRFSAERTGGSVSTLTIQRTQQEDSAVYLCASSPQGSNQPQHFGDGTRLSIL.

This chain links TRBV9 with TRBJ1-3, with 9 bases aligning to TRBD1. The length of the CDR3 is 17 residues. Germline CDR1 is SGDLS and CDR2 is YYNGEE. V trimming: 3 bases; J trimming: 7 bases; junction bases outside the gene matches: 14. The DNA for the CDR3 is TGTGCCAGCAGCGCCCGACCGAACACAGGGGGCTGGAACACCATATATTTT. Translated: CASSARPNTGGWNTIYF.

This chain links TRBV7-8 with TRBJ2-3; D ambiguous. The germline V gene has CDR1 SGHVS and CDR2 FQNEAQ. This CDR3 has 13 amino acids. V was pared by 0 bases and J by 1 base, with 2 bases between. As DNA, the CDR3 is TGTGCCAGCAGCTTAGCCCGCACAGATACGCAGTATTTT. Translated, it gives CASSLARTDTQYF.

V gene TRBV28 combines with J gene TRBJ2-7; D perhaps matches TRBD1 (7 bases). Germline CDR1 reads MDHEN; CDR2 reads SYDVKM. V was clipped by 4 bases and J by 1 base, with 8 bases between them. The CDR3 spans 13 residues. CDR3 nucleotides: TGTGCCAGCAGTTCAGGGGGGTCCTACGAGCAGTACTTC. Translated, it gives CASSSGGSYEQYF.

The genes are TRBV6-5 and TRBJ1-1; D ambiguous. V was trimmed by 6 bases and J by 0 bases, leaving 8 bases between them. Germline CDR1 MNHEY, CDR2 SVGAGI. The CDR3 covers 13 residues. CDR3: CASSQRLNTEAFF. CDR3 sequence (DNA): TGTGCCAGCAGCCAGCGTTTGAACACTGAAGCTTTCTTT.

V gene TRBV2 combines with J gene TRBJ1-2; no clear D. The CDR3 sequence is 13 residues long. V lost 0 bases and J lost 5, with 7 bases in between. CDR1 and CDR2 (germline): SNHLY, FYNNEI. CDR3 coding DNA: TGTGCCAGCAGTGAAGCAGCCATTTATGGCTACACCTTC. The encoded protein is CASSEAAIYGYTF.

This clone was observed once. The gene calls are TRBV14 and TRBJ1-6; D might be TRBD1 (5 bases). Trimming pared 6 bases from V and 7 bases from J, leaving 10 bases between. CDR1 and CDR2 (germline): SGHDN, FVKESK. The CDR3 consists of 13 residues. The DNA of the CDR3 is TGTGCCAGCAGGGGCAGGGCAAATTCACCCCTCCACTTT. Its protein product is CASRGRANSPLHF.

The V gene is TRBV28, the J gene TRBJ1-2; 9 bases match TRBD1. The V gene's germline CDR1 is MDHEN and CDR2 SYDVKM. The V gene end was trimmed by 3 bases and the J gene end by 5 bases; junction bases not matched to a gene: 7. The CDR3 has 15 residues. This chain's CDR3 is CASSFDDRGTYGYTF. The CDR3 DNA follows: TGTGCCAGCAGTTTTGACGACAGGGGGACTTATGGCTACACCTTC.

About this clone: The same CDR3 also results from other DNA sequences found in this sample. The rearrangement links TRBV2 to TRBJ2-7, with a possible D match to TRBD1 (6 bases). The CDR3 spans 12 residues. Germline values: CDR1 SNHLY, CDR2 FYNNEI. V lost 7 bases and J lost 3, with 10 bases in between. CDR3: CASTRDNYEQYF. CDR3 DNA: TGTGCCAGCACCCGGGACAACTACGAGCAGTACTTC.

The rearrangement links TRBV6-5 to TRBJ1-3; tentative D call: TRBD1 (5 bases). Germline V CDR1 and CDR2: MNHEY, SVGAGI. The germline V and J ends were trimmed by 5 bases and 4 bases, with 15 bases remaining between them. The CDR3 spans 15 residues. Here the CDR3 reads CASSLQGRLGNTIYF. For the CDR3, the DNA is TGTGCCAGCAGTCTCCAGGGAAGATTGGGAAACACCATATATTTT.

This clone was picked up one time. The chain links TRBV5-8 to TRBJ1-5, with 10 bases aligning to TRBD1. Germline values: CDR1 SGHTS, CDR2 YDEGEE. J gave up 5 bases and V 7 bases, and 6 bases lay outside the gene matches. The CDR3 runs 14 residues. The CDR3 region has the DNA TGTGCCAGCTCGGGACAGGGGAGATATCAGCCCCAGCATTTT. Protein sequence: CASSGQGRYQPQHF.

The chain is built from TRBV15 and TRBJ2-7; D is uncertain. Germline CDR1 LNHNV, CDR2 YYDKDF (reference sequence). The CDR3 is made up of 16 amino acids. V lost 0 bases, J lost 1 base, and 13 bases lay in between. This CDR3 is CATSRDGVLGSYEQYF. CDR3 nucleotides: TGTGCCACCAGCAGAGATGGGGTTTTAGGGTCCTACGAGCAGTACTTC.

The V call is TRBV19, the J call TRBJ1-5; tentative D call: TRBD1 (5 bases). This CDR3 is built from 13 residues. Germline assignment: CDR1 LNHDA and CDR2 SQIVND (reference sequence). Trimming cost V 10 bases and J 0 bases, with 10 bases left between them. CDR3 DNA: TGTGCCACCACGGGGGATAGCAATCAGCCCCAGCATTTT. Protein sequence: CATTGDSNQPQHF.

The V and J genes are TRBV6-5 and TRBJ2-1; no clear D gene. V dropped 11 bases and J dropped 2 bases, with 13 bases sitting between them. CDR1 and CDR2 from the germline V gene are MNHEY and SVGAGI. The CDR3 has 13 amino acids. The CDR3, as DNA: TGTGCCTCGGCTAGATCGCCCTACAATGAGCAGTTCTTC. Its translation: CASARSPYNEQFF.

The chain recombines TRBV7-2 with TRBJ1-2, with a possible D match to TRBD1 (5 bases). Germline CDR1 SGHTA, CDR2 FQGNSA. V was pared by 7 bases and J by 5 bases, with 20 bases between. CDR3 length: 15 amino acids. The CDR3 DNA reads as TGTGCCAGCACAGTTGGACCTGGGGGTGCTTATGGCTACACCTTC. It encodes CASTVGPGGAYGYTF.

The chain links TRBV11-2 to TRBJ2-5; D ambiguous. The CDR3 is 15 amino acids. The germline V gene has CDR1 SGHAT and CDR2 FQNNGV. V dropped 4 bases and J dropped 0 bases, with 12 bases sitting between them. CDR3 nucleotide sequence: TGTGCCAGCAGCTCGACCCCCTCGTACCAAGAGACCCAGTACTTC. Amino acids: CASSSTPSYQETQYF.

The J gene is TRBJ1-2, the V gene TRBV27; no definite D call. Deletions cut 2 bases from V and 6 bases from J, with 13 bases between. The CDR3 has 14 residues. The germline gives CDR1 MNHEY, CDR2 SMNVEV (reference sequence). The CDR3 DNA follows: TGTGCCAGCAGTTTAATTGCCGGGTCGGATGGCTACACCTTC. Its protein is CASSLIAGSDGYTF.

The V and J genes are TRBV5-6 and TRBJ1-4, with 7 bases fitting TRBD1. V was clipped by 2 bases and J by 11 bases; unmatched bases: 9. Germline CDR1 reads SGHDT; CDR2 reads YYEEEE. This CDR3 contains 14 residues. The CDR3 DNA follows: TGTGCCAGCAGCTTCCAGGGGGTGTCAGGGAAACTGTTTTTT. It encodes CASSFQGVSGKLFF.